Detailed here is one T cell receptor (beta chain). The antigen remains unidentified. TCRdb keeps only in-frame clones here, not all; method: immunoSEQ multiplex PCR. The sample yields 77,000 or so clones, about 82% seen once. The data were taken from a study of PD-1 blockade in mismatch repair-deficient tumors. Across the study: All were previously treated, progressing patients with about 12 mismatch repair-deficient cancer types.

The CDR3 has 13 residues. Germline V gene sequence: CDR1 MNHEY, CDR2 SVGAGI. Trimming took off 4 bases at V and 4 bases at J, with 8 bases between the two ends. The TCR-sequenced patients were three responders to pembrolizumab. Whole-study findings and limits: Tumor-resident clones, often absent from pretreatment blood, expanded after pembrolizumab and then contracted.

This sequence originates from an adult with mismatch repair-deficient cancer. The input for sequencing was peripheral blood, taken 44 weeks after starting pembrolizumab. The V call is TRBV6-5, the J call TRBJ1-5; weak D call: TRBD1 (5 bases). CDR3 in DNA: TGTGCCAGCAGTTCCCGGGGGAATCAGCCCCAGCATTTT. Residues: CASSSRGNQPQHF.